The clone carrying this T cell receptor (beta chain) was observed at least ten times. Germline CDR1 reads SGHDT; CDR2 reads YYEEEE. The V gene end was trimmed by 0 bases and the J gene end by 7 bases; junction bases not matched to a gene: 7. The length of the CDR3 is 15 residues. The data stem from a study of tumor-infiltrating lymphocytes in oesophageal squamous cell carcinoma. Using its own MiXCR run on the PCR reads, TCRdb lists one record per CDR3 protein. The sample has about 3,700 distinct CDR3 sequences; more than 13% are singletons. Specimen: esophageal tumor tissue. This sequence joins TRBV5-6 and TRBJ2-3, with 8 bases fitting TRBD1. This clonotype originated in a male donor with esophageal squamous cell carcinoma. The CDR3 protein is CASSLAETGVNTQYF. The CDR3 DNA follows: TGTGCCAGCAGCTTGGCCGAGACAGGGGTGAATACGCAGTATTTT.